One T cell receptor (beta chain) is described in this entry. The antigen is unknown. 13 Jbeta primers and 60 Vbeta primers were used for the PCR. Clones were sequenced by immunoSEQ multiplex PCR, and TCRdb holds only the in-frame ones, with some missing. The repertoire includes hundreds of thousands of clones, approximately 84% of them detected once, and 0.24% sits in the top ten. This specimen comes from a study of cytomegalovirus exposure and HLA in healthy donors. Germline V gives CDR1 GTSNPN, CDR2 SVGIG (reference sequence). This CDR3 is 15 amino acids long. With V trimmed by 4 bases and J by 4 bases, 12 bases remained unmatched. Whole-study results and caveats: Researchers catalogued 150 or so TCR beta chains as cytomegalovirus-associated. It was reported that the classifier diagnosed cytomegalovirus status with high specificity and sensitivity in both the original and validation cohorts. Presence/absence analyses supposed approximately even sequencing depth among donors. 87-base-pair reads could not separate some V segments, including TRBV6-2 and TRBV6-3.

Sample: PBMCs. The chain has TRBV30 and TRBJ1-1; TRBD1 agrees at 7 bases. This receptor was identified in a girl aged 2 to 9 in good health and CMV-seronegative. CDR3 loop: CAWKQGVRIGTEAFF. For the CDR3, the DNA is TGTGCCTGGAAGCAGGGGGTGAGAATCGGCACTGAAGCTTTCTTT.